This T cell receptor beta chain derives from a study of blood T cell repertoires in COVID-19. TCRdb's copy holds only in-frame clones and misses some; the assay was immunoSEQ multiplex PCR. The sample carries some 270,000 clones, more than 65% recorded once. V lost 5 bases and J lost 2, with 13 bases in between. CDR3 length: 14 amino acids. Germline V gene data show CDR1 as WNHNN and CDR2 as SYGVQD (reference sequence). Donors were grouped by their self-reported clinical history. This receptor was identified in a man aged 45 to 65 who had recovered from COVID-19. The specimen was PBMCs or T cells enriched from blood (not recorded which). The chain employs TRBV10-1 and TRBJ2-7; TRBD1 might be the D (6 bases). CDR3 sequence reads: CASSRDRRPYEQYF. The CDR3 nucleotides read TGCGCCAGCAGTCGAGACAGGCGTCCCTACGAGCAGTACTTC.